This TCR beta chain was captured in a study of CD8+ T cells in alopecia areata. The authors sorted CD4+ and CD8+ T cells from PBMCs. General observations from the study: Scalp sample data also include resident alphabeta T cells from normal skin.

This clone was counted only a few times. Antigen: not known. It is likely a read error: a sequence one base away is far more abundant. The sequencing template was cDNA reverse transcribed from extracted RNA. Sequencing used immunoSEQ multiplex PCR; TCRdb keeps in-frame clones, though not all of them. The sample gives about 150,000 clones, 50% to 65% of which show up once; just under 20% is in the top ten. The sequenced sample was CD8+ T cells sorted from blood, obtained at week 0. This TCR was sampled from a human donor with alopecia areata.

The CDR3 DNA reads TGTGCCAGCAGTTTGACAGGGATCAATCAGCCCCAGCATTTT. It specifies CASSLTGINQPQHF. This sequence joins TRBV6-6 and TRBJ1-5; 7 bases fit TRBD1. CDR1 is MNHNY, CDR2 SVGAGI, per germline (reference sequence). This CDR3 has 14 residues. V lost 4 bases, J lost 3 bases, and 3 bases stayed unmatched.